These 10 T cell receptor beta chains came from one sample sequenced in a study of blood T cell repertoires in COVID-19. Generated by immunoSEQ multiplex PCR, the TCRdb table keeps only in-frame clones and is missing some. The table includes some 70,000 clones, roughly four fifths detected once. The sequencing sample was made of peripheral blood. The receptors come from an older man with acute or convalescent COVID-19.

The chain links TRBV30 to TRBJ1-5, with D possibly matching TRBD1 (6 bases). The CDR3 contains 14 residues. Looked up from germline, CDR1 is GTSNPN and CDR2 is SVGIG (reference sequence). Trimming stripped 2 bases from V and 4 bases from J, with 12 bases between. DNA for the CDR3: TGTGCCTGGAGTCGAGGACAGCTGAATCAGCCCCAGCATTTT. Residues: CAWSRGQLNQPQHF. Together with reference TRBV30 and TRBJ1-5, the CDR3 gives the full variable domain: SQTIHQWPATLVQPVGSPLSLECTVEGTSNPNLYWYRQAAGRGLQLLFYSVGIGQISSEVPQNLSASRPQDRQFILSSKKLLLSDSGFYLCAWSRGQLNQPQHFGDGTRLSIL.

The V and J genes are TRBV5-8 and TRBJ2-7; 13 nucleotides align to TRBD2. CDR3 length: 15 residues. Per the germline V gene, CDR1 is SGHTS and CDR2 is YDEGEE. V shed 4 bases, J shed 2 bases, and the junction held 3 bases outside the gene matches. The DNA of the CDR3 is TGTGCCAGCAGCCCGGGACTAGCGGGAACCTACGAGCAGTACTTC. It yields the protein CASSPGLAGTYEQYF.

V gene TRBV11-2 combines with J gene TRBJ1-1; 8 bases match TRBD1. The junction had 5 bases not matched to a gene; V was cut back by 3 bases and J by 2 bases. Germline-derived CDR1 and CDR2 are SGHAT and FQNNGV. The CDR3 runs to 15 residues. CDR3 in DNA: TGTGCCAGCAGCTTTAGAGACAGGGGAAACACTGAAGCTTTCTTT. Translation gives CASSFRDRGNTEAFF.

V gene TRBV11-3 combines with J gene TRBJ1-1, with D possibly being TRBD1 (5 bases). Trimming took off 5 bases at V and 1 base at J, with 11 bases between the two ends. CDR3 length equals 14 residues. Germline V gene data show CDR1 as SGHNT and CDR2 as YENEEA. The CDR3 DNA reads TGTGCCAGCAGCCCAGGGTGGGGGAACACTGAAGCTTTCTTT. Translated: CASSPGWGNTEAFF.

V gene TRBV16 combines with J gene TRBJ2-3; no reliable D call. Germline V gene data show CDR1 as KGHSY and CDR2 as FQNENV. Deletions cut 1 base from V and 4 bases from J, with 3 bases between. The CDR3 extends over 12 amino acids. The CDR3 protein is CASSQFADTQYF. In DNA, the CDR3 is TGTGCCAGCAGCCAATTCGCAGATACGCAGTATTTT.

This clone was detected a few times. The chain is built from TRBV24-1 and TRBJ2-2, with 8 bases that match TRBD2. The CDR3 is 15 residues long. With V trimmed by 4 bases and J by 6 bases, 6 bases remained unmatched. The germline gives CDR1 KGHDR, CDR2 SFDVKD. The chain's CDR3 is CATSESGLGSGELFF. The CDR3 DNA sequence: TGTGCCACCAGTGAATCGGGACTAGGCTCCGGGGAGCTGTTTTTT.

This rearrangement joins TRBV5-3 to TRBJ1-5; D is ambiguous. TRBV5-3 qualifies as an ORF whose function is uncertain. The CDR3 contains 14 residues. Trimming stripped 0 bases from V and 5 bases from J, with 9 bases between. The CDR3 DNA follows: TGTGCCAGAAGCTTGGAGGACTGTGATCAGCCCCAGCATTTT. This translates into CARSLEDCDQPQHF.

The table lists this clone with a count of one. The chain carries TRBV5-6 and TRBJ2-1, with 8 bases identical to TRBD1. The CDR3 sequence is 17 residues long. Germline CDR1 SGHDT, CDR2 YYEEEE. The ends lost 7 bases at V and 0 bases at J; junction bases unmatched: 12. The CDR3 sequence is CASGGYGQGYSYNEQFF. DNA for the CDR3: TGTGCCAGCGGGGGTTATGGACAGGGATACTCCTACAATGAGCAGTTCTTC.

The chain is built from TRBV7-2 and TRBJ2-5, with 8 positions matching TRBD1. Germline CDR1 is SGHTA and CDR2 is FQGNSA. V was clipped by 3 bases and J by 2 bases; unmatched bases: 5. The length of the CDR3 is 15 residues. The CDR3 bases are TGTGCCAGCAGCTTTCAGGGGGCGCGGCAAGAGACCCAGTACTTC. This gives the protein CASSFQGARQETQYF.

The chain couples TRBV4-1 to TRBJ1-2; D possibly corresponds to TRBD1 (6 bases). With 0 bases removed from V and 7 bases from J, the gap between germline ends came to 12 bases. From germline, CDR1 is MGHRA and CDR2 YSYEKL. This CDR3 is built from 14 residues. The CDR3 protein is CASSQDQGRSGYTF. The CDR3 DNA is TGCGCCAGCAGCCAAGATCAGGGGCGCAGTGGCTACACCTTC.